These 27 T cell receptor beta chains were all obtained from the same sample, sequenced in a study of cytomegalovirus exposure and HLA in healthy donors. PCR amplification relied on 60 Vbeta primers (plus 13 Jbeta primers). The method was immunoSEQ multiplex PCR; TCRdb's version includes in-frame clones alone and lacks a portion of them. Here the sample spans some 130,000 clones, around four fifths being singletons. Material for sequencing was PBMCs. Receptors originate from a female donor in good health and CMV-seronegative.

The V call is TRBV7-9, the J call TRBJ2-7, with 15 bases identical to TRBD2. The germline gives CDR1 SEHNR, CDR2 FQNEAQ (reference sequence). CDR3 length equals 16 residues. V lost 5 bases and J lost 8; bases outside the gene matches: 10. CDR3 DNA sequence: TGTGCCAGCAGCCTCGAGCCCGGGACTAGCGGGAGGAAGCAGTACTTC. This gives the protein CASSLEPGTSGRKQYF.

The J gene is TRBJ2-5, the V gene TRBV9; TRBD2 might be the D (5 bases). The DNA end lines up better with TRBJ2-7; the J call may be wrong. From germline, CDR1 is SGDLS and CDR2 YYNGEE. CDR3 size: 13 residues. The CDR3: CASSADGESEQYF. The CDR3 coding sequence is TGTGCCAGCAGCGCGGACGGGGAATCCGAGCAGTACTTC.

The CDR3 DNA sequence: TGTGCCAGCGCTTTTGCGGGGGACTATGGCTACACCTTC. This encodes CASAFAGDYGYTF. V usage is TRBV6-5 and J usage is TRBJ1-2, with a possible D match to TRBD1 (5 bases). The CDR3 covers 13 residues. V was clipped by 8 bases and J by 3 bases, with 13 bases between them. CDR1 is MNHEY and CDR2 is SVGAGI in the germline V gene.

V is TRBV5-1 and J is TRBJ1-1; 8 bases map to TRBD1. Looked up from germline, CDR1 is SGHRS and CDR2 is YFSETQ. J gave up 3 bases and V 0 bases, and 7 bases lay outside the gene matches. The CDR3 consists of 16 residues. CDR3 sequence reads: CASSLGTGNGYTEAFF. The CDR3 DNA follows: TGCGCCAGCAGCTTGGGGACAGGGAATGGTTACACTGAAGCTTTCTTT.

This chain links TRBV27 with TRBJ2-7; 8 bases are shared with TRBD2. The V gene's germline CDR1 is MNHEY and CDR2 SMNVEV (reference sequence). J gave up 6 bases and V 6 bases, and 10 bases lay outside the gene matches. The CDR3 loop spans 14 amino acids. The CDR3 nucleotides are TGTGCCAGCAGCGCCGGGACTAGGAACCTCGAGCAGTACTTC. Protein product: CASSAGTRNLEQYF.

The CDR3 region is CASSFRTVNTEAFF. CDR3 in DNA: TGTGCCAGCAGCTTCCGAACAGTGAACACTGAAGCTTTCTTT. The chain links TRBV7-2 to TRBJ1-1; the D is unclear. The CDR3 runs 14 residues. Trimming shortened V by 3 bases and J by 0 bases, and 8 bases separated the two germline ends. Germline V gene data show CDR1 as SGHTA and CDR2 as FQGNSA.

J is TRBJ1-1 and V is TRBV9; the match to TRBD1 covers 8 bases. The germline V gene encodes CDR1 SGDLS and CDR2 YYNGEE. The CDR3 runs to 14 residues. Trimming cost V 1 base and J 5 bases; bases outside gene matches: 4. The CDR3, as DNA: TGTGCCAGCAGCGTAACAGGGGGTTGGACTGAAGCTTTCTTT. Its protein is CASSVTGGWTEAFF. Full variable domain (rest looked up from reference TRBV9 and TRBJ1-1): DSGVTQTPKHLITATGQRVTLRCSPRSGDLSVYWYQQSLDQGLQFLIQYYNGEERAKGNILERFSAQQFPDLHSELNLSSLELGDSALYFCASSVTGGWTEAFFGQGTRLTVV.

This clone occurred a few times. The chain joins TRBV4-3 to TRBJ2-7, with 10 bases that match TRBD1. Germline-derived CDR1 and CDR2 are LGHNA and YSLEER. CDR3 length equals 15 residues. Trimming took 0 bases from V and 3 from J; bases not matched to a gene: 2. For the CDR3, the DNA is TGCGCCAGCAGCCAAGACGGACAGGGGGACTACGAGCAGTACTTC. It is translated as CASSQDGQGDYEQYF.

With respect to this clone: The sample holds other DNA sequences that translate to the same CDR3. J is TRBJ1-5 and V is TRBV5-1; the D is unclear. The germline V gene encodes CDR1 SGHRS and CDR2 YFSETQ. Trimming stripped 0 bases from V and 7 bases from J, with 11 bases between. The CDR3 has 14 residues. In DNA form, the CDR3 reads TGCGCCAGCAGCTTGGTAGCGGGCGGGCAGCCCCAGCATTTT. Its translation is CASSLVAGGQPQHF.

This chain uses TRBV4-2 with TRBJ2-3; 7 bases agree with TRBD2. The CDR3 consists of 18 residues. V shed 0 bases and J 4 bases; nucleotides not matched to a gene: 13. The germline gives CDR1 LGHNA, CDR2 YNFKEQ. CDR3 sequence: CASSQDSGGSVFADTQYF. CDR3 DNA sequence: TGTGCCAGCAGCCAAGATTCCGGGGGGTCAGTTTTCGCAGATACGCAGTATTTT.

The V and J genes are TRBV19 and TRBJ2-7; possibly TRBD2 for D (5 bases). Germline V CDR1 and CDR2: LNHDA, SQIVND (reference sequence). The CDR3 consists of 11 residues. Trimming cost V 5 bases and J 3 bases, with 5 bases left between them. The CDR3 nucleotides are TGTGCCAGTAGTGACTACTACGAGCAGTACTTC. As protein: CASSDYYEQYF.

This CDR3 is CASSQATGDPQETQYF. In DNA, the CDR3 is TGCGCCAGCAGCCAGGCGACAGGGGACCCTCAAGAGACCCAGTACTTC. The V and J genes are TRBV4-3 and TRBJ2-5; 8 nucleotides match TRBD1. The CDR3 extends over 16 amino acids. V trimming: 3 bases; J trimming: 2 bases; junction bases outside the gene matches: 8. Per the germline V gene, CDR1 is LGHNA and CDR2 is YSLEER.

The chain carries TRBV27 and TRBJ2-7; 9 positions agree with TRBD1. The junction had 8 bases not matched to a gene; V was cut back by 5 bases and J by 3 bases. The CDR3 consists of 15 residues. CDR1 is MNHEY, CDR2 SMNVEV, per germline (reference sequence). The CDR3: CASSPTGQGLYEQYF. In nucleotides, the CDR3 is TGTGCCAGCAGTCCTACCGGACAGGGGCTCTACGAGCAGTACTTC.

V is TRBV6-5 and J is TRBJ1-1; 7 bases align to TRBD1. V trimming: 11 bases; J trimming: 5 bases; junction bases outside the gene matches: 11. The CDR3 runs to 13 residues. Germline loops: CDR1 MNHEY, CDR2 SVGAGI. This CDR3 reads CAARRGYGTEAFF. DNA of the CDR3: TGTGCCGCCCGCAGGGGGTATGGGACTGAAGCTTTCTTT.

V usage is TRBV5-1 and J usage is TRBJ1-4; unclear D gene. The CDR3 sequence is 14 residues long. V dropped 0 bases and J dropped 3 bases, with 6 bases sitting between them. The germline V gene has CDR1 SGHRS and CDR2 YFSETQ. DNA for the CDR3: TGCGCCAGCAGCTTGGAGCGATCTAATGAAAAACTGTTTTTT. It translates to CASSLERSNEKLFF.

The genes are TRBV19 and TRBJ1-5; 9 nucleotides agree with TRBD1. Germline V gene sequence: CDR1 LNHDA, CDR2 SQIVND (reference sequence). The J segment lost 7 bases and the V segment lost 5 bases, leaving 3 bases of the junction unmatched. This CDR3 region has 13 residues. The CDR3 reads CASSPQGAQPQHF. DNA for the CDR3: TGTGCCAGTAGTCCACAGGGGGCGCAGCCCCAGCATTTT. The variable domain in full, with the rest retrieved from reference TRBV19 and TRBJ1-5, is DGGITQSPKYLFRKEGQNVTLSCEQNLNHDAMYWYRQDPGQGLRLIYYSQIVNDFQKGDIAEGYSVSREKKESFPLTVTSAQKNPTAFYLCASSPQGAQPQHFGDGTRLSIL.

The rearrangement joins TRBV10-3 to TRBJ2-7; no clear D. Trimming shortened V by 3 bases and J by 3 bases, and 6 bases separated the two germline ends. This CDR3 is 12 amino acids long. Looked up from germline, CDR1 is ENHRY and CDR2 is SYGVKD. CDR3 sequence: CAISEQSYEQYF. CDR3 coding DNA: TGTGCCATCAGTGAACAAAGCTACGAGCAGTACTTC.

This clone has a handful of counts. This chain joins TRBV28 and TRBJ1-1; D might be TRBD1 (5 bases). Trimming shortened V by 7 bases and J by 1 base, and 13 bases separated the two germline ends. There are 14 residues in the CDR3. Germline CDR1 reads MDHEN; CDR2 reads SYDVKM. Here the CDR3 DNA reads TGTGCCAGCACCCAGGCGGGGCCGAACACTGAAGCTTTCTTT. Protein sequence: CASTQAGPNTEAFF. Together with reference TRBV28 and TRBJ1-1, the CDR3 gives the full variable domain: DVKVTQSSRYLVKRTGEKVFLECVQDMDHENMFWYRQDPGLGLRLIYFSYDVKMKEKGDIPEGYSVSREKKERFSLILESASTNQTSMYLCASTQAGPNTEAFFGQGTRLTVV.

On this clone itself: At one of its ends the junction is not consistent with the germline gene, which may arise from a read error. The genes are TRBV10-3 and TRBJ2-5, with D possibly TRBD1 on 5 matching bases. The germline V gene encodes CDR1 ENHRY and CDR2 SYGVKD. This CDR3 is 15 amino acids long. CDR3 sequence: CAISDQGSRAETRYF. For the CDR3, the DNA is TGTGCCATCAGTGATCAGGGTTCCAGGGCAGAGACCCGGTACTTC.

The chain links TRBV5-5 to TRBJ2-7; D might be TRBD2 (6 bases). V gave up 4 bases and J gave up 3 bases, with 17 bases separating them. CDR3 length: 15 amino acids. Germline V gene data show CDR1 as SGHKS and CDR2 as YYEKEE (reference sequence). The CDR3 here is CASSKEGAHNYEQYF. CDR3 nucleotides: TGTGCCAGCAGCAAGGAGGGCGCCCACAACTACGAGCAGTACTTC.

This clone was observed once. The chain carries TRBV15 and TRBJ2-3, with 7 bases identical to TRBD2. This CDR3 contains 15 residues. Germline V gene sequence: CDR1 LNHNV, CDR2 YYDKDF (reference sequence). The V segment lost 4 bases and the J segment 6 bases; nucleotides outside the gene matches: 10. The DNA of the CDR3 is TGTGCCACCAGCATCGGACTAGGAGAGTCGGATACGCAGTATTTT. This translates into CATSIGLGESDTQYF. The variable domain in full, completed from reference TRBV15 and TRBJ2-3, reads DAMVIQNPRYQVTQFGKPVTLSCSQTLNHNVMYWYQQKSSQAPKLLFHYYDKDFNNEADTPDNFQSRRPNTSFCFLDIRSPGLGDTAMYLCATSIGLGESDTQYFGPGTRLTVL.

The V call is TRBV18, the J call TRBJ1-5; 8 bases match TRBD1. The CDR3 is 15 residues long. Looked up from germline, CDR1 is KGHSH and CDR2 is LQKENI. J gave up 5 bases and V 3 bases, and 6 bases lay outside the gene matches. The chain's CDR3 is CASSPPGGSDQPQHF. As DNA, the CDR3 is TGTGCCAGCTCACCCCCAGGGGGCTCTGATCAGCCCCAGCATTTT.

This chain connects TRBV9 to TRBJ1-2, with a tentative D call TRBD1 (6 bases). The CDR3 is made up of 16 amino acids. The V and J ends lost 0 bases and 1 base respectively, with 13 bases between them. Germline CDR1 is SGDLS and CDR2 is YYNGEE. DNA of the CDR3: TGTGCCAGCAGCGTAGACTTACAGGGACGTAACTATGGCTACACCTTC. The encoded protein is CASSVDLQGRNYGYTF. The full variable domain, rest sourced from reference TRBV9 and TRBJ1-2, is DSGVTQTPKHLITATGQRVTLRCSPRSGDLSVYWYQQSLDQGLQFLIQYYNGEERAKGNILERFSAQQFPDLHSELNLSSLELGDSALYFCASSVDLQGRNYGYTFGSGTRLTVV.

V usage is TRBV2 and J usage is TRBJ2-5; TRBD2 is a possible D gene (6 bases). The DNA end is a closer match to TRBJ2-7, so the J assignment may be wrong. CDR3 length equals 11 residues. Germline V gene lookup returns CDR1 SNHLY and CDR2 FYNNEI. The CDR3 DNA reads TGTGCCAGCATGGGAGGTTACGAGCAGTACTTC. It yields the protein CASMGGYEQYF.

The J gene is TRBJ1-3, the V gene TRBV6-1, with a possible D match to TRBD1 (5 bases). The ends were cut back, 3 bases at V and 7 bases at J, with 10 bases in the middle. In germline, CDR1 is MNHNS, CDR2 SASEGT. The CDR3 has 13 residues. The CDR3 bases are TGTGCCAGCAGTGACTTTCCAGGGAACACCATATATTTT. Translation: CASSDFPGNTIYF.

The CDR3 loop reads CASKAWTGNEQYF. CDR3 coding DNA: TGTGCCAGCAAAGCTTGGACAGGGAACGAGCAGTACTTC. The chain links TRBV11-3 to TRBJ2-7; 8 bases line up with TRBD1. CDR1 and CDR2 from the germline V gene are SGHNT and YENEEA. V was clipped by 7 bases and J by 5 bases; unmatched bases: 7. The length of the CDR3 is 13 residues.

This rearrangement joins TRBV4-1 to TRBJ1-1; the D is unclear. This CDR3 has 16 amino acids. The V end lost 0 bases, the J end lost 0 bases, and 11 bases lay between the germline ends. CDR1 and CDR2 from the germline V gene are MGHRA and YSYEKL. CDR3 amino acids: CASSQDSQLMNTEAFF. The CDR3 region has the DNA TGCGCCAGCAGCCAAGATTCACAGTTAATGAACACTGAAGCTTTCTTT.